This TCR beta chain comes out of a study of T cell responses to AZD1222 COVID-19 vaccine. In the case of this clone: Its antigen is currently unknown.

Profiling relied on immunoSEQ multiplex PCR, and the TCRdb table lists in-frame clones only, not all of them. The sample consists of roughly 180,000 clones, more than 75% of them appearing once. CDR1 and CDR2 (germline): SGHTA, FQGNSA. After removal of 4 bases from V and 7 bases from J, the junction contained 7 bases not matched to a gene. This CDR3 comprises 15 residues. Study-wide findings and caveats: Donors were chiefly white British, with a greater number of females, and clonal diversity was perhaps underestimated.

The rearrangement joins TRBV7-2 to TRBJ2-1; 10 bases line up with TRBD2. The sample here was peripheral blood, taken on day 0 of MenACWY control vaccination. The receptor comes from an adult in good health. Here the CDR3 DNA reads TGTGCCAGCAGCTCAAGCGGGGGGGCCCAGAATGAGCAGTTCTTC. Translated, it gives CASSSSGGAQNEQFF.